A selection of T cell receptor beta chains follows, all from one sample in a study of shared clonotypes between healthy human individuals. Profiling relied on immunoSEQ multiplex PCR, and the TCRdb table lists in-frame clones only, not all of them. The table lists approximately 1,500,000 clones, around 97% of them singletons. Specimen: naive CD4+ T cells sorted from blood. These receptors were taken from a man younger than 40 in good health. The CDR3 runs from the conserved cysteine through the conserved F or W. The D gene is left open where the match is weak. A row's size may be missing; if present it is once, few, many or a size class.

-,-,TRBV6-5,14,TRBJ2-7,CASSRGGGGYEQYF,TGTGCCAGCAGTCGAGGGGGGGGTGGCTACGAGCAGTACTTC
TRBD1,-,TRBV5-1,16,TRBJ1-2,CASSLLGQDPFYGYTF,TGCGCCAGCAGCTTGTTAGGACAGGACCCCTTCTATGGCTACACCTTC
-,-,TRBV5-1,14,TRBJ2-6,CASSQSSGANVLTF,TGCGCCAGCAGCCAGAGTTCGGGGGCCAACGTCCTGACTTTC
-,-,TRBV5-4,13,TRBJ2-7,CASSGPGRHEQYF,TGTGCCAGCAGCGGGCCGGGCAGGCACGAGCAGTACTTC
-,-,TRBV5-6,13,TRBJ1-1,CASSLAANTEAFF,TGTGCCAGCAGCTTGGCAGCGAACACTGAAGCTTTCTTT
TRBD2,-,TRBV2,15,TRBJ2-7,CASSGSGRGPYEQYF,TGTGCCAGCAGTGGAAGCGGGAGAGGACCCTACGAGCAGTACTTC
-,-,TRBV14,15,TRBJ2-1,CASSHVGGWSGEQFF,TGTGCCAGCAGCCATGTGGGAGGATGGAGTGGTGAGCAGTTCTTC
-,once,TRBV28,16,TRBJ1-5,CASSTGRWGSNQPQHF,TGTGCCAGCAGTACCGGACGGTGGGGTAGCAATCAGCCCCAGCATTTT
-,-,TRBV23-1,12,TRBJ2-1,CASRQGRNEQFF,TGCGCCAGCAGACAGGGAAGGAATGAGCAGTTCTTC
-,-,TRBV28,15,TRBJ2-7,CASRPAGPEPYEQYF,TGTGCCAGCAGACCGGCCGGCCCGGAACCCTACGAGCAGTACTTC
TRBD2,-,TRBV28,15,TRBJ2-7,CASSLRGGLVGEQYF,TGTGCCAGCAGTCTTCGGGGGGGACTAGTCGGCGAGCAGTACTTC
-,-,TRBV7-9,15,TRBJ2-3,CASSPQEIATDTQYF,TGTGCCAGCAGCCCACAGGAGATCGCCACAGATACGCAGTATTTT
-,-,TRBV5-4,17,TRBJ2-2,CASSQDSLGSNTGELFF,TGTGCCAGCAGCCAGGACAGCCTCGGCTCGAACACCGGGGAGCTGTTTTTT
-,few,TRBV5-4,15,TRBJ1-1,CASSSMPQGNTEAFF,TGTGCCAGCAGCTCGATGCCACAGGGGAACACTGAAGCTTTCTTT
-,-,TRBV27,14,TRBJ2-1,CASSLRSFLDEQFF,TGTGCCAGCAGTTTGAGGAGTTTTTTGGATGAGCAGTTCTTC
TRBD2,once,TRBV7-2,14,TRBJ2-5,CASSLRLAGETQYF,TGTGCCAGCAGCTTACGACTAGCCGGAGAGACCCAGTACTTC
-,-,TRBV5-1,14,TRBJ2-7,CASSLLWGDYEQYF,TGCGCCAGCAGCTTGCTGTGGGGGGACTACGAGCAGTACTTC
-,-,TRBV19,13,TRBJ1-5,CASSTQRNQPQHF,TGTGCCAGTAGTACTCAGAGGAATCAGCCCCAGCATTTT
-,-,TRBV29-1,11,TRBJ2-1,CSVEGAIEQFF,TGCAGCGTTGAAGGAGCAATTGAGCAGTTCTTC
-,-,TRBV5-8,15,TRBJ2-7,CANPRTGTYSYEQYF,TGTGCCAACCCGAGAACCGGGACGTACTCCTACGAGCAGTACTTC
-,-,TRBV5-1,18,TRBJ2-3,CASSLGRGGALGGGTQYF,TGCGCCAGCAGCTTGGGACGCGGCGGGGCTTTAGGAGGGGGTACGCAGTATTTT
-,-,TRBV14,13,TRBJ2-2,CASIGRFNGELFF,TGTGCCAGCATTGGCAGGTTTAACGGGGAGCTGTTTTTT
-,-,TRBV9,14,TRBJ2-6,CASSGAAGANVLTF,TGTGCCAGCAGCGGGGCGGCTGGGGCCAACGTCCTGACTTTC
-,-,TRBV20-1,10,TRBJ2-5,CSATSGTQYF,TGCAGTGCGACTAGTGGGACCCAGTACTTC